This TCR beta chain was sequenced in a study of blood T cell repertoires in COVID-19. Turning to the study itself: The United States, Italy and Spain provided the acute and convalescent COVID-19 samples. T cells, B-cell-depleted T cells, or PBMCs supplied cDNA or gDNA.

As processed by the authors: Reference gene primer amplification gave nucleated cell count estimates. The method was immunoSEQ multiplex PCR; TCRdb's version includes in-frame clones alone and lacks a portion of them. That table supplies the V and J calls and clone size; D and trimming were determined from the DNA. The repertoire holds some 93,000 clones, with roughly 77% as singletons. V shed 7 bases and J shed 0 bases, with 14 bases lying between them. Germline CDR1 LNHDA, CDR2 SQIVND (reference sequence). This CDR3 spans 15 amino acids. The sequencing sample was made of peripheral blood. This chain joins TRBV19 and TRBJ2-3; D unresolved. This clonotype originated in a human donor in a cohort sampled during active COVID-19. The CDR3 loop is CASKLNWASTDTQYF. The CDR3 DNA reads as TGTGCCAGTAAGCTGAATTGGGCTAGCACAGATACGCAGTATTTT.